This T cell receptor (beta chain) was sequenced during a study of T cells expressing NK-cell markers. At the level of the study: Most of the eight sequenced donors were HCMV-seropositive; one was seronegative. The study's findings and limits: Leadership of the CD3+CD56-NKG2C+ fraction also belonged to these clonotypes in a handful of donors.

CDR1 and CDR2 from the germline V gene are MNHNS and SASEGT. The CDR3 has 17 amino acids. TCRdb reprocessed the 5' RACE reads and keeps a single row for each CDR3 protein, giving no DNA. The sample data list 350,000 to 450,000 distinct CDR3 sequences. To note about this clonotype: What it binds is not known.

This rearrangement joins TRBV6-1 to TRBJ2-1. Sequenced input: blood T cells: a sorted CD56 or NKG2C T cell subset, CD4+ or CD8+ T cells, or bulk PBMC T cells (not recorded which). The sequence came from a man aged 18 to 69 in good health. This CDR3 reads CASSVYSSLSSYNEQFF.